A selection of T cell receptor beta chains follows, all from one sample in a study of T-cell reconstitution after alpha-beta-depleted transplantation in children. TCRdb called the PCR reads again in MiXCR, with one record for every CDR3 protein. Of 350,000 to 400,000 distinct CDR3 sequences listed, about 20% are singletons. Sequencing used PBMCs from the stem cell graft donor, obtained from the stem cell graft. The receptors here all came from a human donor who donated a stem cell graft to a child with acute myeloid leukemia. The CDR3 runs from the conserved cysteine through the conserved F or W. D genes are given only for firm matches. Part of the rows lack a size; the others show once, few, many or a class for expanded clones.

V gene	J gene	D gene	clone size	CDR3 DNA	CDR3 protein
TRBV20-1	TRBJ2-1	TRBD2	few	TGCAGTGCTAGAGATCCCGGACTAGCGGGAGTGGCGGATGAGCAGTTCTTC	CSARDPGLAGVADEQFF
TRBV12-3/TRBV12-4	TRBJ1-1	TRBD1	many	TGTGCCAGCAGAGCAGGGGGTGTTACTGAAGCTTTCTTT	CASRAGGVTEAFF
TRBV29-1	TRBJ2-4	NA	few	TGCAGCGCCGAGGGGGGGTTAGCCAAAAACATTCAGTACTTC	CSAEGGLAKNIQYF
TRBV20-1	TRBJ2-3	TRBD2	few	TGCAGCGCTGAGGCTAGCGGGACCTGGGGAGATACGCAGTATTTT	CSAEASGTWGDTQYF
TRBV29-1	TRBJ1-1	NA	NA	TGCAGCGTTGAAAATAGACATCTCAGCTACACTGAAGCTTTCTTT	CSVENRHLSYTEAFF
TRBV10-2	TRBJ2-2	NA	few	TGCGCCAGCAGTGTTGGAGGGAGAAGCGAGCTGTTTTTT	CASSVGGRSELFF
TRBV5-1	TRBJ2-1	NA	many	TGCGCCAGCAGCCCGAGGAGGGAGAGGTCCTACAATGAGCAGTTCTTC	CASSPRRERSYNEQFF
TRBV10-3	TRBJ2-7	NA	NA	TGTGCCATCAGTACTGGGGTTGGGGAGCAGTACTTC	CAISTGVGEQYF
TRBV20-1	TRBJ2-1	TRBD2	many	TGCAGTGCTGGGGGACTAGCGGATGACTACAATGAGCAGTTCTTC	CSAGGLADDYNEQFF
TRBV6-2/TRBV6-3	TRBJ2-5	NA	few	TGTGCCAGCAACCCCAACCGGGGGTTCCAGTACTTC	CASNPNRGFQYF
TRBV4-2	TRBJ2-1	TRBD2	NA	TGTGCCATGGGCCCCGGGCGCCTCTACAGGAGCTACAGCGGGAAATCCAATGAGCAGTTCTTC	CAMGPGRLYRSYSGKSNEQFF
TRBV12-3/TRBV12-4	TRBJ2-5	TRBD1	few	TGTGCCAGCAGTGACAGGGGGCTCGGAGAGACCCAGTACTTC	CASSDRGLGETQYF
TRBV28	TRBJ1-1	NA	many	TGTGCCAGCAGCCGGAACCTTAAGATTGAAGCTTTCTTT	CASSRNLKIEAFF
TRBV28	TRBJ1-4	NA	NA	TGTGCCAGCAGTTTATATCGTGAAAAACTGTTTTTT	CASSLYREKLFF
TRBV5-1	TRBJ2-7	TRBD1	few	TGCGCCAGCAGCTTGGCCGGGACAGGGGACGAGCAGTACTTC	CASSLAGTGDEQYF
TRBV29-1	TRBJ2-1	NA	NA	TGCAGCGTTGAATCAGGTGGAGGGTACAATGAGCAGTTCTTC	CSVESGGGYNEQFF
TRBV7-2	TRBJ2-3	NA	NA	TGTGCCAGCTCCCCGCGGGGGCCCCGCACAGATACGCAGTATTTT	CASSPRGPRTDTQYF
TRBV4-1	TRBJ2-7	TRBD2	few	TGCGCCAGCAGACTAGCGGGATCCTACGAGCAGTACTTC	CASRLAGSYEQYF
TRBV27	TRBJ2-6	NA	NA	TGTGCCAGCGCCCTCCAGGGGTACTCTGGGGCCAACGTCCTGACTTTC	CASALQGYSGANVLTF
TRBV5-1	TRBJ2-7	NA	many	TGCGCCAGCAGCTTGGACGGGAGCTCCTACGAGCAGTACTTC	CASSLDGSSYEQYF
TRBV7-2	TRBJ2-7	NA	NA	TGTGCCAGCAGCCCGACTATCTACGAGCAGTACTTC	CASSPTIYEQYF
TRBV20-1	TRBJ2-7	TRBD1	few	TGCAGTGCTGACCAGACAGGGGACGAGCAGTACTTC	CSADQTGDEQYF
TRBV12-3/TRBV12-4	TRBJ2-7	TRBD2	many	TGTGCCAGCAGCCCTAGCGGGAGTGGGAACGAGCAGTACTTC	CASSPSGSGNEQYF
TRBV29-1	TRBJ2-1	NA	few	TGCAGCGTTGGATTTTACAATGAGCAGTTCTTC	CSVGFYNEQFF
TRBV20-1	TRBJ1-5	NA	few	TGCAGTGCTAGAACTGGCCCCAGCAATCAGCCCCAGCATTTT	CSARTGPSNQPQHF
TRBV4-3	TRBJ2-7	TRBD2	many	TGCGCCAGCAGCCTCTGGACGACTAGCCCCACGCCCTACGAGCAGTACTTC	CASSLWTTSPTPYEQYF
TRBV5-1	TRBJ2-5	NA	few	TGCGCCAGCAGCTTGGACGGAAGGAAAGAGACCCAGTACTTC	CASSLDGRKETQYF
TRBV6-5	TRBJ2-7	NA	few	TGTGCCAGCAGTTACACCGGGACCCCCGGGACCTACGAGCAGTACTTC	CASSYTGTPGTYEQYF
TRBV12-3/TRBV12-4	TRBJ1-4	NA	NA	TGTGCCAGCAGCCCTTACCTCACAACTAATGAAAAACTGTTTTTT	CASSPYLTTNEKLFF
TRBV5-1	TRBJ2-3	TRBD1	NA	TGCGCCAGCAGCTATGGACAGGGAACAGATACGCAGTATTTT	CASSYGQGTDTQYF
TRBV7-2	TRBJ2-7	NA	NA	TGTGCCAGCAGCTTAGACGGGAGTACGTTCTACGAGCAGTACTTC	CASSLDGSTFYEQYF
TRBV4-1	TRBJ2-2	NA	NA	TGCGCCAGCAGTACAGACACCTCGAACACCGGGGAGCTGTTTTTT	CASSTDTSNTGELFF
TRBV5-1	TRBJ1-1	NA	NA	TGCGCCAGCAGCGACCAGACAGGGAACACTGAAGCTTTCTTT	CASSDQTGNTEAFF
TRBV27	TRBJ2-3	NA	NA	TGTGCCAGCATGAGGTCTTTAGGCCCCAGCACAGATACGCAGTATTTT	CASMRSLGPSTDTQYF
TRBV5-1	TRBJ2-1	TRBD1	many	TGCGCCAGCAGCTCCGGACAGGGCAGCGATGAGCAGTTCTTC	CASSSGQGSDEQFF
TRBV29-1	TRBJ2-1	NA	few	TGCAGCGTGGGTAGGCGCCTGTCCCACAATGAGCAGTTCTTC	CSVGRRLSHNEQFF
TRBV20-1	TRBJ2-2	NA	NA	TGCAGTGCCCCGGGAGAGGTGGATACCGGGGAGCTGTTTTTT	CSAPGEVDTGELFF
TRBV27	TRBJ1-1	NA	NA	TGTGCCAGCAGTTTATCGATTGGGGGCACTGAAGCTTTCTTT	CASSLSIGGTEAFF
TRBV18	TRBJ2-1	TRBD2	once	TGTGCCAGCCAAGGACTAGCGGAGTCCTACAATGAGCAGTTCTTC	CASQGLAESYNEQFF
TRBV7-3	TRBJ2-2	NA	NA	TGTGCCAGCAGCTTAGAACCCACCGGGGAGCTGTTTTTT	CASSLEPTGELFF
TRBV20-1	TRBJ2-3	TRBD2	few	TGCAGTGCTAGTTTAGCGGGAACTAGCACAGATACGCAGTATTTT	CSASLAGTSTDTQYF
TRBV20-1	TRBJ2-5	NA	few	TGCAGTGCTAGAGATCCCACTAGGGGAGAGACCCAGTACTTC	CSARDPTRGETQYF
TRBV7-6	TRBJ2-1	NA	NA	TGTGCCAGCAGCTTAGACCTGACAGATGAGCAGTTCTTC	CASSLDLTDEQFF
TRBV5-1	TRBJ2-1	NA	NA	TGCGCCAGCAGCTTGGGGGCGGGGCGAGACTACAATGAGCAGTTCTTC	CASSLGAGRDYNEQFF
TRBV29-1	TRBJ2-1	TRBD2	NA	TGCAGCGCCCGGACTAGCGGCGGATGGGAGCAGTTCTTC	CSARTSGGWEQFF
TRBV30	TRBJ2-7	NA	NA	TGTGCCTGGAGTGTAGGCTTCAACGAGCAGTACTTC	CAWSVGFNEQYF
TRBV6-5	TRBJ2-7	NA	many	TGTGCCAGCAGCGGGAGAAACTACGAGCAGTACTTC	CASSGRNYEQYF
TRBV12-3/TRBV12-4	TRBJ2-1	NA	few	TGTGCCAGCAACCAGTACAATGAGCAGTTCTTC	CASNQYNEQFF
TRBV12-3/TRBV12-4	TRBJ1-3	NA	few	TGTGCCAGCAGTTCCGAACGCCGCTCTGGAAACACCATATATTTT	CASSSERRSGNTIYF
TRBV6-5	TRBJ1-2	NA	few	TGTGCCAGCAGTTACGGTCTGGAGTCTGGCTACACCTTC	CASSYGLESGYTF
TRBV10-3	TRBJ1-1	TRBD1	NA	TGTGCCATCAGTGGACAGGGGTCCACTGAAGCTTTCTTT	CAISGQGSTEAFF
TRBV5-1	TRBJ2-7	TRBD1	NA	TGCGCCAGCAGCCAATCGGGACAGGGATTCTCGGAGCAGTACTTC	CASSQSGQGFSEQYF
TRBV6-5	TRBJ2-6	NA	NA	TGTGCCAGCAGTTACTCGATGCTGGGGACCGGCGGGGCCAACGTCCTGACTTTC	CASSYSMLGTGGANVLTF
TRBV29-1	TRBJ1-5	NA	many	TGCAGCGTCGCCCAGGACACGGGACGTCAGCCCCAGCATTTT	CSVAQDTGRQPQHF